The 3 T cell receptor beta chains presented below share a single source sample, sequenced in a study of cytomegalovirus exposure and HLA in healthy donors. PCR was performed using 60 Vbeta and 13 Jbeta primers. Libraries were prepared by immunoSEQ multiplex PCR; TCRdb keeps only in-frame clonotypes and omits some of them. The table shows over 150,000 clones, with approximately 80% occurring only once. Sequenced: PBMCs. Receptors were obtained from a boy aged 2-15 years in good health and CMV-seronegative.

The CDR3 bases are TGTGCCAGCAGTCCGGACAGGGTTAATGAAAAACTGTTTTTT. It encodes CASSPDRVNEKLFF. V gene TRBV27 combines with J gene TRBJ1-4, with TRBD1 identical over 8 bases. CDR3 size: 14 residues. Trimming took 5 bases from V and 4 from J; bases not matched to a gene: 3. From germline, CDR1 is MNHEY and CDR2 SMNVEV (reference sequence).

The chain combines TRBV6-6 with TRBJ1-2; D possibly corresponds to TRBD1 (6 bases). CDR1 is MNHNY and CDR2 is SVGAGI in the germline V gene (reference sequence). Trimming left V 6 bases short and J 4 bases short, with 15 bases between. This CDR3 region has 14 residues. CDR3 DNA: TGTGCCAGCAGAGGGGACACACCCGGCTATGGCTACACCTTC. Translated: CASRGDTPGYGYTF.

The chain's CDR3 is CAGLFPLHF. The CDR3 nucleotides read TGTGCCGGCTTATTTCCCCTCCACTTT. The V and J genes are TRBV6-9 and TRBJ1-6; D gene ambiguous. This CDR3 has 9 residues. Germline-derived CDR1 and CDR2 are MNHGY and SVAAGI. The V gene lost 11 bases and the J gene lost 13 bases, with 9 bases spanning the gap.